This T cell receptor beta chain derives from a study of T cells in Graves' hyperthyroidism and ophthalmopathy. Calling Graves' hyperthyroidism stable meant ophthalmopathy did not progress within 18 months. Clinical symptoms, serum thyroxine and TRAb, thyroid ultrasound and orbital computed tomography were used for the diagnoses. This clonotype was observed many times. Its antigen remains unidentified. Study findings and constraints: Stable hyperthyroidism was told apart from ophthalmopathy by a model built on 13 V-J features.

Amplified TCR beta CDR3 regions came from RNA transcripts. The study used the HTBI primer set for a first-round RT-PCR of the TCR CDR3. TCRdb independently ran MiXCR on the multiplex PCR reads; one entry per CDR3 protein. The sample has roughly 300,000 distinct CDR3 sequences, 21% seen once. The TCR sequence derives from a woman aged 50 to 65 with Graves' hyperthyroidism. Material: blood.

CDR3: CSARTPGAEAFF. The CDR3 DNA follows: TGCAGTGCTAGAACGCCTGGGGCTGAAGCTTTCTTT. V and J are TRBV20-1 and TRBJ1-1; D gene unclear. V lost 2 bases and J lost 6, with 10 bases in between. Germline V gene data show CDR1 as DFQATT and CDR2 as SNEGSKA (reference sequence). The CDR3 consists of 12 residues.